This TCR beta chain was recorded in a study of regulatory T cells in long-lasting Graves disease. Study-wide background: Those with persistent Graves' disease had received antithyroid drugs for over 5 years with positive TSH receptor antibodies.

Study outcomes and limitations: Reduced TCR diversity was observed in persistent Graves' patients versus newly diagnosed patients. There was favoring of TRBV28, TRBJ1-2 and TRBJ2-5 in persistent disease.

To note about this clonotype: Its cognate antigen is unknown.

Arm-PCR of CDR3 regions with iRepertoire HTBI primers generated TCR beta libraries. TCRdb re-derived calls from the multiplex PCR reads in MiXCR, one entry per CDR3 protein. Of roughly 500,000 distinct CDR3 sequences listed, less than 25% were seen once; the top ten hold about 8.3%. Noted time point: persistent/refractory GD, antithyroid drugs over 5 years with positive TRAb. Researchers made the TCR library from RNA that was extracted from PBMCs. Germline CDR1 is LNHNV and CDR2 is YYDKDF (reference sequence). The V and J ends lost 8 bases and 2 bases, in that order; junction bases with no gene match: 13. The CDR3 loop spans 16 amino acids.

Here the sequenced sample was peripheral blood mononuclear cells (PBMCs), taken when the disease was refractory, from a patient treated with antithyroid drugs. This sequence joins TRBV15 and TRBJ2-3; 7 nucleotides align to TRBD2. This clonotype originated in a female donor with Graves disease. The CDR3 loop is CATDNILAGNTDTQYF. CDR3 coding DNA: TGTGCCACCGACAATATCTTAGCGGGTAACACAGATACGCAGTATTTT.